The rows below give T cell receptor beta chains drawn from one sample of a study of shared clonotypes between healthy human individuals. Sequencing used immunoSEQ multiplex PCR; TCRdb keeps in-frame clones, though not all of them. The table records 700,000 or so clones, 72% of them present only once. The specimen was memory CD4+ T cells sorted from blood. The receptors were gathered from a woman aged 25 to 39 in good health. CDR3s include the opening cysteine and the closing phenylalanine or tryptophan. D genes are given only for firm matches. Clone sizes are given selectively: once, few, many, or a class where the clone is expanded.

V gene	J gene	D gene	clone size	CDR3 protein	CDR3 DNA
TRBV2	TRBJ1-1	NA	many	CASSDDTDTEAFF	TGTGCCAGCAGTGATGACACAGACACTGAAGCTTTCTTT
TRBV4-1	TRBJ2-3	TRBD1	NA	CASSQGGTGSDTQYF	TGCGCCAGCAGCCAAGGAGGGACAGGGTCAGATACGCAGTATTTT
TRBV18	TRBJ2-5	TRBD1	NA	CASSPGTGQRETQYF	TGTGCCAGCTCACCCGGGACAGGGCAGAGGGAGACCCAGTACTTC
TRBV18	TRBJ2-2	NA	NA	CASSHDELGELFF	TGTGCCAGCTCACACGACGAATTGGGGGAGCTGTTTTTT
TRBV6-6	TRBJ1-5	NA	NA	CASSYSVGMGAQPQHF	TGTGCCAGCAGTTACTCGGTGGGAATGGGGGCTCAGCCCCAGCATTTT
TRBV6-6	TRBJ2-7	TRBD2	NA	CATRTSGRDRYEQYF	TGTGCCACCCGGACTAGCGGGAGGGATCGTTACGAGCAGTACTTC
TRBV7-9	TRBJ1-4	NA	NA	CASSSRVPNEKLFF	TGTGCCAGCAGCTCCAGGGTCCCTAATGAAAAACTGTTTTTT
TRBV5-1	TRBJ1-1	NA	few	CASSLEEVGRSEAFF	TGCGCCAGCAGCTTGGAAGAGGTTGGGAGGTCTGAAGCTTTCTTT
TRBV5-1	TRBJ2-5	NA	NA	CASSFGSEGGETQYF	TGCGCCAGCAGCTTTGGTTCAGAAGGAGGGGAGACCCAGTACTTC
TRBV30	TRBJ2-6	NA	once	CAWSSIRGYGANVLTF	TGTGCCTGGAGTTCTATCAGGGGCTATGGGGCCAACGTCCTGACTTTC
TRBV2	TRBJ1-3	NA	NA	CASRPAGNTIYF	TGTGCCAGCAGACCAGCCGGAAACACCATATATTTT
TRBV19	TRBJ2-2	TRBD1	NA	CASSRQGVNTGELFF	TGTGCCAGTAGTAGACAGGGGGTGAACACCGGGGAGCTGTTTTTT
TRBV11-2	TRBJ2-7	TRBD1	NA	CASSLGGPQGVISYEQYF	TGTGCCAGCAGCTTAGGTGGCCCACAGGGGGTGATATCCTACGAGCAGTACTTC
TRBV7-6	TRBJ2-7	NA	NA	CASSLVGDVSYEQYF	TGTGCCAGCAGCTTAGTTGGTGACGTTAGCTACGAGCAGTACTTC
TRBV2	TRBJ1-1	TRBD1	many	CASSGQGAAEAFF	TGTGCCAGCAGCGGACAGGGGGCGGCCGAAGCTTTCTTT
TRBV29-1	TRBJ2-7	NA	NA	CSAPPWLYEQYF	TGCAGCGCCCCCCCCTGGTTGTACGAGCAGTACTTC
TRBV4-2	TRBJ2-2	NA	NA	CASSLGAVNTGELFF	TGTGCCAGCAGCTTAGGGGCTGTGAACACCGGGGAGCTGTTTTTT
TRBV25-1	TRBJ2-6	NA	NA	CASSEGLLGSSGANVLTF	TGTGCCAGCAGTGAGGGTCTACTCGGAAGCTCTGGGGCCAACGTCCTGACTTTC
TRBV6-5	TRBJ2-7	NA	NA	CASTRADSTHEQYF	TGTGCCAGCACAAGGGCAGACAGCACCCACGAGCAGTACTTC
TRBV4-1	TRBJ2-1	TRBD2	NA	CASSQERASGVGSSYNEQFF	TGCGCCAGCAGCCAAGAACGCGCTAGCGGGGTTGGGAGCTCCTACAATGAGCAGTTCTTC
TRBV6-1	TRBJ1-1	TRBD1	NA	CASRDRGLANTEAFF	TGTGCCAGCAGGGACAGGGGGCTGGCGAACACTGAAGCTTTCTTT
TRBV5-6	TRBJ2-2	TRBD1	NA	CASSFRDRGGELFF	TGTGCCAGCAGCTTCCGGGACAGGGGCGGGGAGCTGTTTTTT
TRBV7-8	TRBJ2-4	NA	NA	CASSLARTLTAKNIQYF	TGTGCCAGCAGCTTAGCGAGGACATTGACGGCCAAAAACATTCAGTACTTC
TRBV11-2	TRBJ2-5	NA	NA	CASSLGREGGGRAETQYF	TGTGCCAGCAGCTTAGGACGAGAGGGGGGTGGCAGGGCCGAGACCCAGTACTTC
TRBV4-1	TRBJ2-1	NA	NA	CASSQDGIFEQFF	TGCGCCAGCAGCCAAGATGGGATCTTTGAGCAGTTCTTC
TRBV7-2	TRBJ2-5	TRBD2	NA	CASSPNGSGGETQYF	TGTGCCAGCAGCCCGAACGGTTCGGGAGGGGAGACCCAGTACTTC
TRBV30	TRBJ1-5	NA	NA	CAWRTGNWNQPQHF	TGTGCCTGGAGGACCGGGAATTGGAATCAGCCCCAGCATTTT
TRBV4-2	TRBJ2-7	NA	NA	CASSQTMGTGNYEQYF	TGTGCCAGCAGCCAGACAATGGGGACGGGGAACTACGAGCAGTACTTC
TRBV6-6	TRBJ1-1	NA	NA	CASSYETGPGEAFF	TGTGCCAGCAGTTACGAGACGGGGCCGGGGGAAGCTTTCTTT
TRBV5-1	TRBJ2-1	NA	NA	CASSLQGSKFF	TGCGCCAGCAGCTTGCAGGGGAGTAAGTTCTTC
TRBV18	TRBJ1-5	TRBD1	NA	CASSPRTGRDQPQHF	TGTGCCAGCTCACCCAGGACAGGGAGGGATCAGCCCCAGCATTTT
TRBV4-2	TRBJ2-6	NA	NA	CASSLQGTSGANVLTF	TGTGCCAGCAGCCTCCAGGGAACATCTGGGGCCAACGTCCTGACTTTC
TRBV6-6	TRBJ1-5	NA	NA	CASNQGNQPQHF	TGTGCCAGCAACCAGGGGAATCAGCCCCAGCATTTT
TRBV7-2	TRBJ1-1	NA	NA	CASSLDRRQAFF	TGTGCCAGCAGCTTAGACAGACGCCAGGCTTTCTTT
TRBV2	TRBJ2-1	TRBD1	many	CASSSRGHSGGEQFF	TGTGCCAGCAGTTCTAGGGGGCATAGTGGTGGTGAGCAGTTCTTC